A single sample is the source of the 4 T cell receptor beta chains below, sequenced in a study of human T cells and chemical hapten exposure. Via MiXCR, TCRdb re-called the RACE reads, giving one row per CDR3 protein. In the table there are about 71,000 distinct CDR3 sequences, roughly 9.8% of which are singletons. The time point was: patch test 1, 2 weeks after DPC sensitization. Treatment here: therapeutic diphenylcyclopropenone sensitization with weekly scalp DPC. Here the sequenced sample was whole blood, taken in connection with sensitization to the hapten diphenylcyclopropenone (DPC). The origin of the receptors is a woman aged 40-49 years with alopecia areata. Some clones in this sample may be carry-over from other donors' samples.

The V call is TRBV12-3 or TRBV12-4, the J call TRBJ2-2; perhaps TRBD1 as D (6 bases). V lost 5 bases and J 0 bases, leaving 13 bases between the germline ends. There are 16 residues in the CDR3. CDR3 residues: CASSRRQATNTGELFF. In nucleotides, the CDR3 is TGTGCCAGCAGTAGAAGACAGGCTACGAACACCGGGGAGCTGTTTTTT.

This clonotype came up a few times. In nucleotides, the CDR3 is TGTGCCAGCAGTTTAAGACAGGGTGTGGGTTTTATACCCCTCCACTTT. Translation gives CASSLRQGVGFIPLHF. The chain recombines TRBV12-3 or TRBV12-4 with TRBJ1-6; 7 positions match TRBD1. The CDR3 length is 16 residues. The ends lost 2 bases at V and 12 bases at J; junction bases unmatched: 13.

This clonotype was seen a few times. The chain links TRBV3-1 to TRBJ2-3; possibly TRBD1 for D (5 bases). V lost 3 bases and J 2 bases, leaving 12 bases between the germline ends. CDR1 and CDR2 (germline): LGHDT, YNNKEL (reference sequence). This CDR3 comprises 15 residues. This CDR3 is CASSHGRAHTDTQYF. CDR3 bases: TGTGCCAGCAGCCATGGCAGGGCGCACACAGATACGCAGTATTTT.

V and J are TRBV3-1 and TRBJ1-6; D remains ambiguous. Trimming took 7 bases from V and 7 from J, leaving 8 bases between them. Germline V gene sequence: CDR1 LGHDT, CDR2 YNNKEL (reference sequence). CDR3 length: 12 residues. This chain's CDR3 is CASTLRNSPLHF. CDR3 DNA sequence: TGTGCCAGCACCCTACGGAATTCACCCCTCCACTTT.